This T cell receptor beta chain was recorded in a study of T cell repertoires in cytomegalovirus infection. At the level of the study: Matching HLA type and CMV infection were both indicated by public TCR beta signatures.

Overall study findings and caveats: CMV carriers with the relevant HLA were identified by cumulative public TCR beta family frequency. Across the ex vivo response, the dominant clonotypes were HLA-C-restricted CMV-specific TCR beta clonotypes.

TCRdb reprocessed the reads via MiXCR and lists one record per CDR3 protein. Of 150,000 to 200,000 distinct CDR3 sequences listed, roughly a sixth were seen once; the top ten hold approximately 19%. This CDR3 is 15 amino acids long. Per the germline V gene, CDR1 is MDHEN and CDR2 is SYDVKM. The ends lost 5 bases at V and 3 bases at J; junction bases unmatched: 5. As concerns this clonotype: As yet, its antigen is unknown.

V is TRBV28 and J is TRBJ2-2; TRBD2 agrees at 8 bases. The TCR was taken from a human donor in good health (CMV status not recorded). Some clones in this sample may be carry-over from other donors' samples. Sequences were obtained from CD8+ T cells from PBMCs. The CDR3 here is CASSESGSDTGELFF. The DNA for the CDR3 is TGTGCCAGCAGTGAGAGCGGGAGCGACACCGGGGAGCTGTTTTTT.